The T cell receptor beta chain described here comes from a study of post-analysis software for immune sequencing data. Study results and caveats: Relative to controls, patients with multiple sclerosis showed significantly lower normalized Chao1 diversity.

Unique-molecular-identifier-tagged TCR beta cDNA libraries were used. TCRdb re-derived calls from the PCR reads in MiXCR, one entry per CDR3 protein. This sample carries a few hundred thousand distinct CDR3 sequences, roughly 45% of them seen once, and the ten largest clones take around 10%. Note on this clonotype: What it binds is not known.

This receptor was obtained from a girl aged 10 to 17 with multiple sclerosis. Sequenced input: blood.

CDR3 region: CASSPPMGQGLNIQYF. Written as DNA, the CDR3 is TGTGCCAGCTCACCACCGATGGGACAGGGCTTGAACATTCAGTACTTC. The V gene is TRBV18, the J gene TRBJ2-7, with 9 bases identical to TRBD1. The J call may be mistaken, given a closer DNA end match to TRBJ2-4. The CDR3 totals 16 residues. Germline loops: CDR1 KGHSH, CDR2 LQKENI.